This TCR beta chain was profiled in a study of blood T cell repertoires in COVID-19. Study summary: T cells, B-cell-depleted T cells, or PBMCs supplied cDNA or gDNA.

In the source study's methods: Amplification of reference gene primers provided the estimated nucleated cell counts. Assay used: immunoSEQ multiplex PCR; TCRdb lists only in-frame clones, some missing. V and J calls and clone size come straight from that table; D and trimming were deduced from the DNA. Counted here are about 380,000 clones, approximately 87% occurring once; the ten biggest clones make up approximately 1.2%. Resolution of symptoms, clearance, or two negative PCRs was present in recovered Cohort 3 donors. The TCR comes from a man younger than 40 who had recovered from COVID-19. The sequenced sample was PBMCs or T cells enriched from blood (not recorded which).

The CDR3 DNA sequence: TGTGCCAGCAGCACCGAGTATGGCTACACCTTC. Encoded protein: CASSTEYGYTF. V usage is TRBV5-5 and J usage is TRBJ1-2; D gene uncertain. In germline, CDR1 is SGHKS, CDR2 YYEKEE (reference sequence). This CDR3 comprises 11 residues. Deletions cut 4 bases from V and 5 bases from J, with 6 bases between.